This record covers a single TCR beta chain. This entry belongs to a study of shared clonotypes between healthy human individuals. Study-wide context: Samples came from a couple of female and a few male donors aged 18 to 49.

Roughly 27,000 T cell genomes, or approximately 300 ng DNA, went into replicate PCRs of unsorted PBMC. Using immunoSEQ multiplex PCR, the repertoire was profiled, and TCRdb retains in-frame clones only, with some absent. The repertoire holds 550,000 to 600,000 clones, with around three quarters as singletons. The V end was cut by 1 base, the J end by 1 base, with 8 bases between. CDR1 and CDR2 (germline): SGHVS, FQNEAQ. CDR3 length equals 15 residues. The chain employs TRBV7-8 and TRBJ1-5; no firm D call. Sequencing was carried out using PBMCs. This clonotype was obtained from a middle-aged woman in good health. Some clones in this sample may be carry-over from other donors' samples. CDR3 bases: TGTGCCAGCAGCTTAGGGGCTCCCAGCAATCAGCCCCAGCATTTT. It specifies CASSLGAPSNQPQHF.